This record looks at one TCR beta chain sequence and its context. A much larger clone lies one base from this, so it may be a read error. Sequencing was performed with immunoSEQ multiplex PCR; in TCRdb, only in-frame clones are kept and a portion is missing. The table records approximately 100,000 clones, roughly 86% of them present only once. The CDR3 is 13 amino acids. With 4 bases clipped from V and 2 bases from J, the junction kept 1 base outside the gene matches. Germline V gene lookup returns CDR1 SGHDN and CDR2 FVKESK. This specimen comes from a study of control samples from healthy donors and cancer patients.

This chain uses TRBV14 with TRBJ1-2; 7 nucleotides align to TRBD1. The receptor was derived from a man younger than 40 in good health. The material sequenced was blood. CDR3 nucleotides: TGTGCCAGCAGCCGGGACAGAAACTATGGCTACACCTTC. Amino acids: CASSRDRNYGYTF.